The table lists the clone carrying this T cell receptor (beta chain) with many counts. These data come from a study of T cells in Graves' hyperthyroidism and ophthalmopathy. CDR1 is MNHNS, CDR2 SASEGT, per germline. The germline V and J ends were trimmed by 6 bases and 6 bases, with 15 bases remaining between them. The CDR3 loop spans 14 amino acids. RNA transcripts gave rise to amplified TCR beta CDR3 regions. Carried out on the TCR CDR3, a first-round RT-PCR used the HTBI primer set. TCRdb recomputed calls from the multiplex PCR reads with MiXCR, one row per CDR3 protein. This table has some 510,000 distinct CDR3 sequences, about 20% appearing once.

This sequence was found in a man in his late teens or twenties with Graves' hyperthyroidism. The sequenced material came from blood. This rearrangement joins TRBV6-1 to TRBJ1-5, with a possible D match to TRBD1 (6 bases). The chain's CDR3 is CASRPRTVSQPQHF. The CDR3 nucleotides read TGTGCCAGCAGACCCAGGACAGTAAGTCAGCCCCAGCATTTT.